The clone carrying this T cell receptor (beta chain) was picked up a small number of times. What it binds is unknown. The TCR beta cDNA libraries contained unique molecular identifiers. TCRdb called the PCR reads again in MiXCR, with one record for every CDR3 protein. This table holds some 800,000 distinct CDR3 sequences, around 42% found once. This record belongs to a study of post-analysis software for immune sequencing data. Across the study: Included among the disease courses, which were recorded for the cohort, were relapsing-remitting, secondary progressive and progressive-relapsing multiple sclerosis.

V was pared by 4 bases and J by 6 bases, with 5 bases of the junction left unmatched. Germline values: CDR1 SGHRS, CDR2 YFSETQ. The CDR3 extends over 13 amino acids. Overall study results and limits: In patients, TRBV5-6, TRBV5-1 and TRBV20-1 belonged to five TRBV segments found more frequently than in controls.

The sample was blood. The sequence derives from a girl aged 10 to 17 with multiple sclerosis. V usage is TRBV5-1 and J usage is TRBJ2-7; 9 positions agree with TRBD2. The CDR3 reads CASSLASGIEQYF. DNA of the CDR3: TGCGCCAGCAGCCTTGCTAGCGGGATCGAGCAGTACTTC.